Listed below are T cell receptor beta chains from one sample, sequenced in a study of blood T cell repertoires in COVID-19. TCRdb's table, derived via immunoSEQ multiplex PCR, lists solely in-frame clones and lacks some. The table shows approximately 260,000 clones, with 80% to 90% occurring only once. The sample consisted of peripheral blood. Every receptor here comes from an older woman with acute or convalescent COVID-19. CDR3s include the opening cysteine and the closing phenylalanine or tryptophan. The order of the fields is J gene, CDR3 length, V gene, clone size, D gene, CDR3 protein, CDR3 DNA. D genes are given only for firm matches. A row's size may be missing; if present it is once, few, many or a size class.

TRBJ1-3 14 TRBV3-1/TRBV3-2 - - CASSQSGSGNTIYF TGTGCCAGCAGCCAATCAGGCTCTGGAAACACCATATATTTT
TRBJ1-2 12 TRBV5-1 - TRBD1 CASSYGQAGYTF TGCGCCAGCAGCTACGGACAGGCTGGCTACACCTTC
TRBJ2-5 15 TRBV5-6 - - CASSLDIGRGGTQYF TGTGCCAGCAGCTTGGATATTGGCAGGGGTGGGACCCAGTACTTC
TRBJ2-2 16 TRBV5-6 - - CASSTHGGRGTGELFF TGTGCCAGCAGCACGCACGGGGGCAGGGGGACCGGGGAGCTGTTTTTT
TRBJ2-1 15 TRBV10-1 - TRBD2 CASSESGTTYNEQFF TGCGCCAGCAGTGAGTCGGGGACTACCTACAATGAGCAGTTCTTC
TRBJ1-3 13 TRBV29-1 - - CSVTGLAGNTIYF TGCAGCGTTACGGGACTAGCGGGAAACACCATATATTTT
TRBJ1-2 13 TRBV6-5 - - CASRPDRYYGYTF TGTGCCAGCAGGCCTGACAGGTACTATGGCTACACCTTC
TRBJ1-4 16 TRBV5-8 - TRBD1 CASSLAGQGYNEKLFF TGTGCCAGCAGCTTGGCAGGACAGGGGTATAATGAAAAACTGTTTTTT
TRBJ2-7 13 TRBV30 few - CAWSDGPTYEQYF TGTGCCTGGAGTGATGGTCCAACTTACGAGCAGTACTTC
TRBJ1-1 14 TRBV11-3 - - CASSPGVMNTEAFF TGTGCCAGCAGTCCAGGGGTCATGAACACTGAAGCTTTCTTT